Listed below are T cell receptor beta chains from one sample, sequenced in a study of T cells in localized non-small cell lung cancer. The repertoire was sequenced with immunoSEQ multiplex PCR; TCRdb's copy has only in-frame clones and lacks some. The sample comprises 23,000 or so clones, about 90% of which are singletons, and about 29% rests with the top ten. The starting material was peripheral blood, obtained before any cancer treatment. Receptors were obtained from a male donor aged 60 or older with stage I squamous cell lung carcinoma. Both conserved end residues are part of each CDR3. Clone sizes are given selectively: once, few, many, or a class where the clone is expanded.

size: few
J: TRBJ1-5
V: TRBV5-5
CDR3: CASRLGDRVSQPQHF

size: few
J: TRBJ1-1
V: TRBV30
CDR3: CAWSALRTGTEAFF

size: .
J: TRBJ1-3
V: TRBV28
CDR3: CASSLEHPGNTIYF

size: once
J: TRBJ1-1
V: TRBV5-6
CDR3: CASSQPNRVQFAEAFF

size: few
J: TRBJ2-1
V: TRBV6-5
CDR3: CASSYSLGLPNEQFF

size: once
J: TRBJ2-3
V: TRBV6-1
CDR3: CASIPLAGTDTQYF

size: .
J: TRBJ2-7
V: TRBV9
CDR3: CASSARDGTYEQYF

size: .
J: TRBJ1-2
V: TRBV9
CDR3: CASSPAAVQNYGYTF

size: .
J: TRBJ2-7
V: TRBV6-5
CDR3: CASGEPAYEQYF

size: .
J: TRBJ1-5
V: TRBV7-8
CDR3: CASSPLGGDQPQHF

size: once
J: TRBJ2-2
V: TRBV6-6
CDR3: CASSYLGEGHGGELFF

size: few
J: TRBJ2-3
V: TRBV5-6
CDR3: CASSFAGTGGIDTQYF

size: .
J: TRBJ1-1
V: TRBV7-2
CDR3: CASSSPPGTLVAW

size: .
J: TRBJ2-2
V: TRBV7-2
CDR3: CASSRPGQVMPGELFF

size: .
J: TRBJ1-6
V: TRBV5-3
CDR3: CARSLSVVRVRSPLHF

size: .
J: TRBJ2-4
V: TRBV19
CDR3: CASSIMGGRLAKNIQYF

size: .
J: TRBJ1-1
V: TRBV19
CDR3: CASSKNGNTEAFF

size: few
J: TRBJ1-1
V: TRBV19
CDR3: CASTLGQGAYTEAFF

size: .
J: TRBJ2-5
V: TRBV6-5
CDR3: CASTSLAFIETQYF

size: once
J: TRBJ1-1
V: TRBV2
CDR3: CASASQGPGTEAFF

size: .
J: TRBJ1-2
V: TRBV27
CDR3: CATILFLGTGGYTF

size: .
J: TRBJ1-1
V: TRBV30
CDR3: CAWNSGGGEEAFF

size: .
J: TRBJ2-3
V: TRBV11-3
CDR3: CASSLIGTVTQYF

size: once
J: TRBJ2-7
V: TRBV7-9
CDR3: CASSRSPGTYEQYF